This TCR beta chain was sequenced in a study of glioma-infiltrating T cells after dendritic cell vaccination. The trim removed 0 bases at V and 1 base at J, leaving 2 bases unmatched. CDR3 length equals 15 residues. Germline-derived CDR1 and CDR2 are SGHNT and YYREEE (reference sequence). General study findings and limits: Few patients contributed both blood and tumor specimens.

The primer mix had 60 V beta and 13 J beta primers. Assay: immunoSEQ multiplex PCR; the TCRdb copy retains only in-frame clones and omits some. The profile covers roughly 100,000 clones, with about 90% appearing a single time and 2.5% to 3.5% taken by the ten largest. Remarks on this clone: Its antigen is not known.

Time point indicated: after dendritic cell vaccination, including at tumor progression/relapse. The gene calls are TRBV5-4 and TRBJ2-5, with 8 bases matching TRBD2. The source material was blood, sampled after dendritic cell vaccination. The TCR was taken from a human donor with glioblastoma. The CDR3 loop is CASSLGLAGQETQYF. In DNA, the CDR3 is TGTGCCAGCAGCTTGGGGCTAGCGGGCCAAGAGACCCAGTACTTC. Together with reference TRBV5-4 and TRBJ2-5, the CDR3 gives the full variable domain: ETGVTQSPTHLIKTRGQQVTLRCSSQSGHNTVSWYQQALGQGPQFIFQYYREEENGRGNFPPRFSGLQFPNYSSELNVNALELDDSALYLCASSLGLAGQETQYFGPGTRLLVL.